Reported below is one TCR beta chain. What it binds is not known. This specimen comes from a study of early stage breast cancer tumors. Study-wide points: Enriched TCRB sequences shared across patients were mostly commonly generated sequences.

Assay: immunoSEQ multiplex PCR; the TCRdb copy retains only in-frame clones and omits some. The sample includes approximately 30,000 clones, 80% of them seen just once. The TCR sequence derives from a person between 60 and 69 years old with breast cancer. Material: blood.

The DNA for the CDR3 is TGCGCCAGCAGCTTCCTTTCTAGCGCCGGGGAGCTGTTTTTT. It encodes CASSFLSSAGELFF. V and J are TRBV5-1 and TRBJ2-2; TRBD2 might be the D (6 bases). Trimming took 2 bases from V and 6 from J, leaving 11 bases between them. Looked up from germline, CDR1 is SGHRS and CDR2 is YFSETQ. The CDR3 has 14 amino acids.